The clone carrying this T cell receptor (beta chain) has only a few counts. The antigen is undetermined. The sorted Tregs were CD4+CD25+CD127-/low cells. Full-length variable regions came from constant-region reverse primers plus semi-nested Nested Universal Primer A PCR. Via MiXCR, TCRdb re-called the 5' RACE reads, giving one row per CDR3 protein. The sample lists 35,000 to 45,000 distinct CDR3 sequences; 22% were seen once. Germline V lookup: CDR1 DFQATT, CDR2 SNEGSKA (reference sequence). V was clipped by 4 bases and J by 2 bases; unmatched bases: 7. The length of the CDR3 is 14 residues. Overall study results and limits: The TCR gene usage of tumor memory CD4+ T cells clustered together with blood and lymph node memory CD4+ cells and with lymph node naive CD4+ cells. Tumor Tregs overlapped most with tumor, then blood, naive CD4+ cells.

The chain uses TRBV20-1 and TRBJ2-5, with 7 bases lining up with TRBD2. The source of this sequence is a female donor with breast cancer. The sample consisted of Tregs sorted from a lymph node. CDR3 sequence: CSAIIAGRQETQYF. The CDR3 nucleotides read TGCAGTGCTATTATAGCGGGCAGGCAAGAGACCCAGTACTTC.